This TCR beta chain came from a study of cytomegalovirus exposure and HLA in healthy donors. Amplification used 60 Vbeta primers and 13 Jbeta primers. Sequencing was performed with immunoSEQ multiplex PCR; in TCRdb, only in-frame clones are kept and a portion is missing. The table has approximately 190,000 clones, almost 85% seen once. Unrecorded immune exposures were likely, despite nominal health at sampling. Of note for this clone: Its antigen is still unknown.

CDR1 and CDR2 (germline): SNHLY, FYNNEI. CDR3 length: 14 amino acids. V lost 8 bases and J 7 bases, leaving 15 bases between the germline ends. Findings and caveats of the study: Presence/absence analyses assumed roughly uniform sequencing depth across donors, which may not hold.

What was sequenced was PBMCs. This receptor was obtained from a boy aged 5-17 years in good health and CMV-seronegative. This chain uses TRBV2 with TRBJ1-6, with D tentatively TRBD1 (6 bases). In nucleotides, the CDR3 is TGTGCCAGCGGCTCCGACAGGCCGAATTCACCCCTCCACTTT. It encodes CASGSDRPNSPLHF.